Included here is one T cell receptor (beta chain) sequence, with context. The record originates from a study of blood T cell repertoires in COVID-19. The CDR3 runs 12 residues. Germline CDR1 reads LGHNA; CDR2 reads YNFKEQ. The germline V and J ends were trimmed by 0 bases and 5 bases, with 5 bases remaining between them. The method was immunoSEQ multiplex PCR; TCRdb's version includes in-frame clones alone and lacks a portion of them. Among fewer than 300,000 clones listed, approximately 90% were seen once. The sequenced sample consisted of PBMCs or T cells enriched from blood (not recorded which). This rearrangement joins TRBV4-2 to TRBJ2-7; D is ambiguous. This TCR derives from a man aged 18 to 30 who had recovered from COVID-19. CDR3 DNA: TGTGCCAGCAGCCAAGATCGTAACGAGCAGTACTTC. This translates into CASSQDRNEQYF.